This T cell receptor (beta chain) came from a study of T cell changes during pregnancy in multiple sclerosis. Per germline, CDR1 KGHSH and CDR2 LQKENI. The CDR3 loop spans 18 amino acids. Profiling relied on immunoSEQ multiplex PCR, and the TCRdb table lists in-frame clones only, not all of them. The sample has over 55,000 clones; about 92% are singletons. This chain connects TRBV18 to TRBJ2-5, with 13 nucleotides matching TRBD2. The J call may not be correct, given that the DNA end is closer to TRBJ2-7. The clonotype originates from a female donor with multiple sclerosis, enrolled in a pregnancy study. The material sequenced was peripheral blood, taken in the first trimester of pregnancy. The chain's CDR3 is CASSPRGLAGVHLYEQYF. The CDR3 DNA reads TGTGCCAGCTCACCCAGAGGACTAGCGGGAGTCCACCTCTACGAGCAGTACTTC.